The present T cell receptor (beta chain) was sequenced within a study of blood T cell repertoires in COVID-19. On the study more broadly: There were acute and convalescent COVID-19 samples, and they came from the United States, Italy and Spain. The analysed material was cDNA or gDNA that came from T cells, B-cell-depleted T cells, or PBMCs.

This clone was picked up a small number of times. Methods used by the authors: Amplification of reference gene primers provided the estimated nucleated cell counts. Repertoires were generated with immunoSEQ multiplex PCR, while TCRdb's copy carries only in-frame clones and drops some. D and trimming were read from the DNA, whereas the V and J calls and clone size are those reported in that table. This sample has 60,000 to 75,000 clones; 65% to 85% occur once, and the top ten carry approximately 6.8%. The CDR3 extends over 12 amino acids. V lost 5 bases to trimming and J lost 6 bases, with 10 bases between them. CDR1 is SGHAT, CDR2 FQNNGV, per germline.

This chain connects TRBV11-2 to TRBJ1-2; D is undetermined. Sequenced sample: peripheral blood. The TCR originated in a woman aged 45-65 years with active or convalescent COVID-19. CDR3 sequence: CASSPRRDGYTF. In DNA form, the CDR3 reads TGTGCCAGCAGCCCCCGACGGGATGGCTACACCTTC.